This TCR beta chain was captured in a study of blood T cell repertoires in COVID-19. Per the study methods: It was from reference gene primer amplification that nucleated cell counts were estimated. Clones were sequenced by immunoSEQ multiplex PCR, and TCRdb holds only the in-frame ones, with some missing. The V and J calls and clone size come from that table; D and trimming were worked out from the DNA. The sample shows about 410,000 clones, just under 90% of them seen only once. Trimming cost V 5 bases and J 8 bases, with 19 bases left between them. CDR1 MDHEN and CDR2 SYDVKM come from the germline V gene. The CDR3 covers 15 residues.

Specimen: PBMCs or T cells enriched from blood (not recorded which). The source is a woman aged 25 to 39 who had recovered from COVID-19. The gene calls are TRBV28 and TRBJ1-5, with no clear D. CDR3 sequence: CASSPPDRPGEPQHF. CDR3 DNA: TGTGCCAGCAGTCCACCCGACCGGCCTGGAGAGCCCCAGCATTTT.